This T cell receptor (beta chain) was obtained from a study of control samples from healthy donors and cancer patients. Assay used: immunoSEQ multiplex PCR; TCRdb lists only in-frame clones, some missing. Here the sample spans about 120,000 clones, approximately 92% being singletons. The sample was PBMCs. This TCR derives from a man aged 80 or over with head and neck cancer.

Written as DNA, the CDR3 is TGCGCCAGCAGGAACACTGAAGCTTTCTTT. Translated: CASRNTEAFF. The chain is built from TRBV10-2 and TRBJ1-1; D uncertain. From germline, CDR1 is WSHSY and CDR2 SAAADI. With 6 bases removed from V and 1 base from J, the gap between germline ends came to 0 bases. This CDR3 spans 10 amino acids.